This T cell receptor (beta chain) was identified in a study of T cell repertoires in aging, cancer and after chemotherapy. The CDR3 runs 15 residues. The V segment lost 5 bases and the J segment 0 bases; nucleotides outside the gene matches: 3. Germline values: CDR1 MNHEY, CDR2 SVGAGI. Peripheral blood genomic DNA, not sorted cells or RNA, was the template. This clonotype is judged medium-sized. Multiplex touch-down PCR with TRB-A/B primers amplified rearranged V-D-J TRB sequences. TCRdb redid the calling of the multiplex PCR reads with MiXCR, one entry per CDR3 protein. The table has 2,500 to 3,000 distinct CDR3 sequences, roughly a quarter seen once.

The chain employs TRBV6-5 and TRBJ2-1; TRBD1 matches 8 bases. This TCR derives from a human donor with a solid tumor. Material: blood. The CDR3 coding sequence is TGTGCCAGCAGTCCAGGACAGGGCTCCTACAATGAGCAGTTCTTC. This gives the protein CASSPGQGSYNEQFF.